Below, one TCR beta chain is given with its context. Its antigen is as yet unknown. These data come from a study of T cell responses to AZD1222 COVID-19 vaccine. Sequencing used immunoSEQ multiplex PCR; TCRdb keeps in-frame clones, though not all of them. The table shows some 130,000 clones, with around nine tenths occurring only once. J was trimmed by 8 bases and V by 4 bases; bases with no gene match: 10. Looked up from germline, CDR1 is LGHNA and CDR2 is YNFKEQ. The CDR3 has 16 residues. Study-wide findings and caveats: Repertoire collection took place solely once the T cell response had peaked.

The chain combines TRBV4-2 with TRBJ1-6, with 8 bases matching TRBD1. The clonotype comes from an adult in good health. Sequencing used peripheral blood, obtained on day 0 of AZD1222 vaccination. CDR3 amino acids: CASSRLDRGEDSPLHF. The CDR3 DNA reads as TGTGCCAGCAGCCGATTAGACAGGGGCGAGGATTCACCCCTCCACTTT.